Sequencing of this T cell receptor beta chain was carried out in a study of blood T cell repertoires in COVID-19. Study-level information: Spain, Italy and the United States supplied samples that represented acute and convalescent COVID-19. PBMCs, B-cell-depleted T cells, or T cells were the source of the cDNA or gDNA that made up the material.

From germline, CDR1 is MNHEY and CDR2 SVGAGI. V trimming: 3 bases; J trimming: 3 bases; junction bases outside the gene matches: 4. The length of the CDR3 is 15 residues. Repertoires were generated with immunoSEQ multiplex PCR, while TCRdb's copy carries only in-frame clones and drops some. The sample holds about 91,000 clones, more than 75% seen once. This clone showed up just a few times. The receptor was derived from an elderly woman with active COVID-19. Sequencing input: peripheral blood. This chain uses TRBV6-5 with TRBJ2-7, with 11 bases identical to TRBD2. CDR3 in amino acids: CASSYSGTSGYEQYF. Written as DNA, the CDR3 is TGTGCCAGCAGTTATTCCGGGACTAGCGGCTACGAGCAGTACTTC.